This entry lists 7 T cell receptor beta chains sequenced from one sample in a study of T cells after posttransplantation cyclophosphamide. The table came from immunoSEQ multiplex PCR; TCRdb's copy has only in-frame clones and leaves some out. The sample has tens of thousands of clones, approximately 98% seen once. The sequencing input was naive CD8+ T cells sorted from PBMCs. The receptors here all came from a man aged 40-49 years in good health, CMV-negative, and a related stem cell transplant donor.

The chain couples TRBV27 to TRBJ1-5, with D possibly TRBD1 on 5 matching bases. With 2 bases removed from V and 4 bases from J, the gap between germline ends came to 6 bases. Germline CDR1 is MNHEY and CDR2 is SMNVEV (reference sequence). This CDR3 spans 13 amino acids. The DNA for the CDR3 is TGTGCCAGCAGTTTAGCAGGGAATCAGCCCCAGCATTTT. As protein: CASSLAGNQPQHF.

The chain is built from TRBV15 and TRBJ2-2; D is possibly TRBD2 (5 bases). This CDR3 has 16 residues. Looked up from germline, CDR1 is LNHNV and CDR2 is YYDKDF (reference sequence). Trimming took off 6 bases at V and 0 bases at J, with 14 bases between the two ends. CDR3 amino acids: CATRDRVASNTGELFF. CDR3 bases: TGTGCCACCAGGGATCGAGTAGCGTCGAACACCGGGGAGCTGTTTTTT.

The gene calls are TRBV30 and TRBJ2-7, with D perhaps matching TRBD2 (6 bases). Germline CDR1 and CDR2: GTSNPN and SVGIG (reference sequence). This CDR3 has 14 amino acids. The V end lost 2 bases, the J end lost 4 bases, and 15 bases lay between the germline ends. CDR3 loop: CAWSTGVGYYEQYF. CDR3 sequence (DNA): TGTGCCTGGAGTACGGGAGTTGGTTATTACGAGCAGTACTTC.

The chain has TRBV4-3 and TRBJ2-1; 10 nucleotides line up with TRBD2. Losses at the gene ends were 0 bases for V and 8 bases for J; bases not matched to a gene: 7. CDR1 is LGHNA and CDR2 is YSLEER in the germline V gene. The CDR3 consists of 16 residues. CDR3 amino acids: CASSQDLSGRYYEQFF. The CDR3 coding sequence is TGCGCCAGCAGCCAAGATCTTAGCGGGAGGTATTATGAGCAGTTCTTC.

The rearrangement links TRBV5-4 to TRBJ1-3; D might be TRBD1 (5 bases). CDR3 length: 17 residues. Per the germline V gene, CDR1 is SGHNT and CDR2 is YYREEE (reference sequence). The ends were cut back, 4 bases at V and 3 bases at J, with 20 bases in the middle. In nucleotides, the CDR3 is TGTGCCAGCAGCACCGGGACCGGGAGAACCCATGGAAACACCATATATTTT. Translated, it gives CASSTGTGRTHGNTIYF.

V and J are TRBV7-6 and TRBJ2-7; D not resolved. This CDR3 contains 13 residues. V was shortened by 2 bases and J by 2 bases, with 7 bases between the two germline ends. CDR1 and CDR2 from the germline V gene are SGHVS and FNYEAQ. In DNA, the CDR3 is TGTGCCAGCAGCTTACGGGTTACCTACGAGCAGTACTTC. It yields the protein CASSLRVTYEQYF.

This chain uses TRBV28 with TRBJ1-5, with 9 bases that match TRBD1. Germline CDR1 reads MDHEN; CDR2 reads SYDVKM. J was trimmed by 5 bases and V by 4 bases; bases with no gene match: 6. There are 15 residues in the CDR3. CDR3 nucleotide sequence: TGTGCCAGCAGTTCTACAGGGGGCGCGTATCAGCCCCAGCATTTT. Protein: CASSSTGGAYQPQHF.